These 21 T cell receptor beta chains were sequenced from one sample in a study of T cells in Graves' hyperthyroidism and ophthalmopathy. Authors of the study amplified TCR beta CDR3 regions from RNA transcripts. The primer set for the first-round RT-PCR of the TCR CDR3 was HTBI. One entry per CDR3 protein results from TCRdb running MiXCR on the multiplex PCR reads. Of around 440,000 distinct CDR3 sequences listed, 15% to 18% are singletons. The sample consisted of blood. Source of these receptors: a woman in her late teens or twenties with Graves' hyperthyroidism.

On this clonotype itself: A read error may explain this, as a much larger clone is one base away. The rearrangement joins TRBV20-1 to TRBJ2-1, with 11 bases fitting TRBD2. CDR3 length: 21 amino acids. The germline CDR1 and CDR2 sequences are DFQATT and SNEGSKA (reference sequence). The CDR3 nucleotides are TGCAGTGCTCCTTTCCGACCAGGTGGAATAGCGGGAGGGCAGTCCTACAATGAGCAGTCCTTC. Its translation is CSAPFRPGGIAGGQSYNEQSF.

This clonotype showed up many times. This chain connects TRBV12-3 or TRBV12-4 to TRBJ1-1; no clear D. The CDR3 covers 11 residues. With 5 bases removed from V and 4 bases from J, the gap between germline ends came to 5 bases. Here the CDR3 DNA reads TGTGCCAGCAGTACATCCACTGAAGCTTTCTTT. It encodes CASSTSTEAFF.

There are many counts of this clonotype. V and J are TRBV7-2 and TRBJ2-5; D might be TRBD2 (5 bases). There are 14 residues in the CDR3. Per the germline V gene, CDR1 is SGHTA and CDR2 is FQGNSA. Trimming took off 6 bases at V and 2 bases at J, with 13 bases between the two ends. CDR3 DNA: TGTGCCAGCAGAAAGGGTCGGGAACAAGAGACCCAGTACTTC. Residues: CASRKGREQETQYF.

This clonotype came up many times. V and J are TRBV20-1 and TRBJ2-3; 11 bases align to TRBD2. The CDR3 loop spans 18 amino acids. J lost 2 bases, V lost 4 bases, and 14 bases had no gene match. The germline gives CDR1 DFQATT, CDR2 SNEGSKA (reference sequence). CDR3 DNA sequence: TGCAGTGCTAAGACCCTAGCGGGGGGACCTCCTATCACAGATACGCAGTATTTT. Amino acids: CSAKTLAGGPPITDTQYF.

The sample holds many counts of this clonotype. The chain links TRBV27 to TRBJ2-1; 12 bases are a match to TRBD2. The CDR3 has 16 residues. Germline CDR1 and CDR2: MNHEY and SMNVEV (reference sequence). The V segment lost 5 bases and the J segment 7 bases; nucleotides outside the gene matches: 9. In DNA, the CDR3 is TGTGCCAGCAGTGTGAGGGGGACTAGCGGGTGGAATGAGCAGTTCTTC. Amino acids: CASSVRGTSGWNEQFF.

This chain joins TRBV3-1 and TRBJ2-2, with 15 nucleotides matching TRBD2. Germline lookup yields CDR1 LGHDT and CDR2 YNNKEL (reference sequence). Trimming cost V 4 bases and J 7 bases; bases outside gene matches: 4. This CDR3 is 16 amino acids long. The CDR3 sequence is CASSPGLAGGYGELFF. CDR3 bases: TGTGCCAGCAGCCCCGGACTAGCGGGAGGGTACGGGGAGCTGTTTTTT.

This clonotype was seen only a few times. V usage is TRBV18 and J usage is TRBJ1-2, with a weak D call TRBD1 (6 bases). Germline CDR1 and CDR2: KGHSH and LQKENI. V lost 4 bases to trimming and J lost 8 bases, with 14 bases between them. There are 13 residues in the CDR3. CDR3 bases: TGTGCCAGCTCACGACAGGAGAGGATCGGCTACACCTTC. Its translation: CASSRQERIGYTF.

This clonotype was found a few times. The CDR3 is CASSRRAKWGGARDTQYF. The CDR3 bases are TGTGCCAGCAGCCGAAGGGCGAAATGGGGGGGGGCCAGGGATACGCAGTATTTT. V and J are TRBV7-2 and TRBJ2-3, with D maybe TRBD2 (7 bases). Trimming removed 5 bases from V and 6 bases from J, with 27 bases in between. The CDR3 is 18 residues long. Germline-derived CDR1 and CDR2 are SGHTA and FQGNSA.

This clonotype was observed a handful of times. This chain links TRBV20-1 with TRBJ2-2; 7 bases match TRBD2. CDR1 and CDR2 from the germline V gene are DFQATT and SNEGSKA (reference sequence). Trimming at V came to 6 bases and at J to 5 bases, leaving 9 bases not matched to a gene. This CDR3 comprises 14 residues. CDR3 DNA sequence: TGCAGTGCCCGAGATGGGGGGGGTACCGGGGAGCTGTTTTTT. Translating it yields CSARDGGGTGELFF.

This rearrangement joins TRBV12-3 or TRBV12-4 to TRBJ2-7, with D unclear. This CDR3 region has 12 residues. V lost 2 bases and J lost 5, with 7 bases in between. The CDR3 coding sequence is TGTGCCAGCAGTTTAAATACGCACGAGCAGTACTTC. Its protein is CASSLNTHEQYF.

The rearrangement uses TRBV27 and TRBJ2-3; D not certain. V lost 3 bases and J 3 bases, leaving 7 bases between the germline ends. The CDR3 is 13 residues long. Germline V gene lookup returns CDR1 MNHEY and CDR2 SMNVEV (reference sequence). This CDR3 reads CASSLVWTDTQYF. CDR3 bases: TGTGCCAGCAGTTTGGTCTGGACAGATACGCAGTATTTT.

This clonotype has only a few counts. The CDR3 sequence is CASSIDRDRSYEQYF. CDR3 nucleotide sequence: TGTGCCAGCAGTATAGACCGGGACAGGAGTTACGAGCAGTACTTC. This chain uses TRBV13 with TRBJ2-7; 8 bases match TRBD1. With 6 bases clipped from V and 4 bases from J, the junction kept 11 bases outside the gene matches. Looked up from germline, CDR1 is PRHDT and CDR2 is FYEKMQ (reference sequence). The length of the CDR3 is 15 residues. The variable domain in full, with the rest retrieved from reference TRBV13 and TRBJ2-7, is AAGVIQSPRHLIKEKRETATLKCYPIPRHDTVYWYQQGPGQDPQFLISFYEKMQSDKGSIPDRFSAQQFSDYHSELNMSSLELGDSALYFCASSIDRDRSYEQYFGPGTRLTVT.

At least ten counts were recorded for this clonotype. V usage is TRBV27 and J usage is TRBJ2-5, with TRBD2 matching 12 bases. The CDR3 runs to 18 residues. Germline CDR1 and CDR2: MNHEY and SMNVEV (reference sequence). V was pared by 5 bases and J by 2 bases, with 12 bases of the junction left unmatched. CDR3 sequence (DNA): TGTGCCAGCAGTCTCGGACTAGCGGGGCCCGACTTACAAGAGACCCAGTACTTC. This gives the protein CASSLGLAGPDLQETQYF.

Many counts were recorded for this clonotype. This chain joins TRBV20-1 and TRBJ2-1; TRBD2 aligns across 9 bases. This CDR3 is built from 15 residues. V lost 5 bases, J lost 3 bases, and 8 bases stayed unmatched. CDR1 and CDR2 from the germline V gene are DFQATT and SNEGSKA (reference sequence). CDR3 nucleotide sequence: TGCAGTGCTTCCAATTTAGCGGGAGACTACAATGAGCAGTTCTTC. Amino acid sequence: CSASNLAGDYNEQFF.

This clonotype was observed many times. The genes are TRBV5-1 and TRBJ2-7, with D perhaps matching TRBD1 (6 bases). Trimming shortened V by 0 bases and J by 4 bases, and 11 bases separated the two germline ends. CDR3 length: 14 residues. The germline CDR1 and CDR2 sequences are SGHRS and YFSETQ. CDR3 region: CASSLGVRGYEQYF. The CDR3 coding sequence is TGCGCCAGCAGCTTGGGTGTCAGGGGTTACGAGCAGTACTTC.

This clonotype has ten or more counts. The chain combines TRBV27 with TRBJ1-5; no clear D gene. This CDR3 is 13 amino acids long. Germline V gives CDR1 MNHEY, CDR2 SMNVEV (reference sequence). Trimming removed 4 bases at V and 7 bases at J, with 11 bases between. CDR3 amino acids: CASSSGLGQPQHF. The CDR3 DNA follows: TGTGCCAGCAGTTCTGGGCTCGGACAGCCCCAGCATTTT.

Notes on this clonotype: A much larger clone sits a single nucleotide away, making a read error possible. The chain carries TRBV29-1 and TRBJ2-1, with D possibly matching TRBD2 (6 bases). The assigned J gene may be wrong: the sequence end matches TRBJ2-7 better. Germline V gives CDR1 SQVTM, CDR2 ANQGSEA. This CDR3 region has 13 residues. The CDR3 here is CSVRLGRFNEQYF. DNA for the CDR3: TGCAGCGTGAGACTAGGTCGCTTCAATGAGCAGTACTTC.

This clonotype has a handful of counts. The chain recombines TRBV20-1 with TRBJ2-1; D possibly corresponds to TRBD1 (7 bases). The length of the CDR3 is 18 residues. The germline CDR1 and CDR2 sequences are DFQATT and SNEGSKA (reference sequence). Trimming removed 8 bases from V and 3 bases from J, with 29 bases in between. CDR3 loop: CSQTSGGQKEGVYNEQFF. In DNA, the CDR3 is TGCAGTCAGACTTCCGGGGGACAGAAAGAAGGTGTCTACAATGAGCAGTTCTTC.

This clonotype was found many times. The chain links TRBV13 to TRBJ1-4; D is possibly TRBD1 (5 bases). The CDR3 is 18 residues long. The V gene's germline CDR1 is PRHDT and CDR2 FYEKMQ (reference sequence). V gave up 3 bases and J gave up 0 bases, with 17 bases separating them. The CDR3 DNA reads as TGTGCCAGCAGCTTGAGAGGGGTCCCGACCACAACTAATGAAAAACTGTTTTTT. This translates into CASSLRGVPTTTNEKLFF. Complete variable domain (other parts from reference TRBV13 and TRBJ1-4): AAGVIQSPRHLIKEKRETATLKCYPIPRHDTVYWYQQGPGQDPQFLISFYEKMQSDKGSIPDRFSAQQFSDYHSELNMSSLELGDSALYFCASSLRGVPTTTNEKLFFGSGTQLSVL.

This clonotype has ten or more counts. The rearrangement joins TRBV7-2 to TRBJ2-7; TRBD2 aligns across 12 bases. The V segment lost 6 bases and the J segment 4 bases; nucleotides outside the gene matches: 7. Germline CDR1 SGHTA, CDR2 FQGNSA. The CDR3 length is 15 residues. CDR3 bases: TGTGCCAGCAGGCTAGCGGGAGGGGCCCAATACGAGCAGTACTTC. Its translation: CASRLAGGAQYEQYF.

This clonotype occurred a few times. The rearrangement uses TRBV3-1 and TRBJ1-5, with TRBD1 matching over 12 bases. The CDR3 contains 15 residues. Per the germline V gene, CDR1 is LGHDT and CDR2 is YNNKEL (reference sequence). With V trimmed by 4 bases and J by 5 bases, 3 bases remained unmatched. The CDR3 sequence is CASSRGTGGHQPQHF. The CDR3 DNA reads as TGTGCCAGCAGCCGCGGGACAGGGGGCCATCAGCCCCAGCATTTT.